This T cell receptor beta chain was identified in a study of CD8+CD57+ T cells in acquired aplastic anemia (dated by TCRdb to 2017 to 2018). Context from the whole study: DNA extracted from sorted CD4+ and CD8+ cells had a mean of about 3.3 ug, with a range of about 0.18 to 27.4 ug. CD8+CD57+ expansion was defined as a frequency above the mean frequency observed in healthy subjects.

Based on the germline V gene (reference sequence), the CDR1 and CDR2 sequences are LNHDA and SQIVND. From cysteine to phenylalanine, the CDR3 is 14 amino acids long. Only CDR3 DNA remains: 42 bases, in frame from the first base. Deletion took 3 bases off V and 6 bases off J, with a span of 12 bases between the germline ends. This clonotype was observed many times. Its antigen specificity is not known. No base qualities exist here, and no much larger clone lies one base off it. TCR beta VDJ combination and CDR3 sequence profiling used genomic DNA as the template. An Illumina HiSeq 2000 was the platform used for TCR repertoire sequencing. As for the authors' bioinformatics: Repertoire assessment relied on Simpson's diversity index, CDR3 size and DJ length profiles, and TRBV/TRBJ rearrangement plots. The most abundant DNA sequence in the deep sequencing data was defined as the immunodominant clone. CDR3 amino acid sequences were checked for sharing across subjects and were also compared against the VDJdb database and published repertoires. TCRdb reprocessing: public reads trimmed at Q25 with fastp, clones called with MiXCR, in-frame beta chains kept. One record per CDR3 amino acid sequence lists the most common genes and DNA. These V and J calls are TCRdb output, not the study's own analysis. This sample lists more than 150,000 distinct CDR3 sequences; over 40% were detected once. About 1.8% of the sample lies in the top ten.

Results the study describes overall, beyond this receptor: Around 31 CD8+ CDR3 sequences were shared between patients and controls but appeared highly expressed in patients and within their immunodominant clones. Between patients and healthy controls, no significant difference in CD8+ Simpson's diversity was found (P=0.060).

Flow cytometry had shown CD8+CD57+ cell expansion in the patients selected for sequencing. Severe acquired aplastic anemia was diagnosed in all patients according to International Study of Aplastic Anemia and Agranulocytosis and Camitta criteria. No therapy had been received by the patients at the time of blood sampling. In the study, sorted CD4+ and CD8+ blood T cells from patients with severe aplastic anemia and from healthy subjects underwent deep sequencing of TCR repertoires. Patients were enrolled under clinicaltrials.gov protocols 00001620, 01623167, 00001397, 00071045, 00081523 and 00961064 in the USA. Ficoll-Paque density gradient centrifugation was used to isolate peripheral blood mononuclear cells. Before DNA was extracted, CD4+ and CD8+ T cells were sorted using either FACS or magnetic beads.

The sequenced sample was sorted CD4+, CD8+, or CD8+CD57+ T cells (not recorded which) from PBMCs. The clonotype was recovered from a human donor with aplastic anemia. The chain is assembled from TRBV19 and TRBJ2-1, with TRBD2 perhaps the D gene, on 5 matching bases. The DNA sequence is given as TGTGCCAGTAGTATTGGGAATCGGGGCAATGAGCAGTTCTTC. Translated, it gives CASSIGNRGNEQFF.